Reported below is one T cell receptor beta chain. Its antigen remains unknown. The source of the sample is a study of identical twins. The V gene lost 8 bases and the J gene lost 2 bases, with 13 bases spanning the gap. Germline CDR1 reads MNHNY; CDR2 reads SVGAGI (reference sequence). This CDR3 region has 13 residues. Study conclusions and caveats: Twin-shared out-of-frame alpha sequences showed excess low generation probability.

TCRdb re-analysed the 5' RACE reads in MiXCR, keeping a single row per CDR3 protein. The sample yields hundreds of thousands of distinct CDR3 sequences, 8% to 9% seen once. The data also belong to a second study, concerning yellow fever vaccine responses in identical twins.

The rearrangement joins TRBV6-6 to TRBJ2-7; D may be TRBD1 (6 bases). The source material was PBMCs. This clonotype was sampled from a woman aged 18-29 years in good health. CDR3 sequence: CASAPGQAYEQYF. DNA for the CDR3: TGTGCCAGCGCCCCGGGACAAGCCTACGAGCAGTACTTC.